This TCR beta chain is drawn from a study of cytomegalovirus exposure and HLA in healthy donors. CDR3 length equals 15 residues. J gave up 4 bases and V 7 bases, and 13 bases lay outside the gene matches. Germline CDR1 is SQVTM and CDR2 is ANQGSEA. PCR primers comprised 60 Vbeta and 13 Jbeta primers. Assay used: immunoSEQ multiplex PCR; TCRdb lists only in-frame clones, some missing. The specimen's table records 110,000 to 150,000 clones. Study-wide results and limits: In a later analysis, CMV-associated beta chains were mostly HLA-associated, it appeared.

Note on this clone: Its matching antigen is unknown.

Sequenced input: PBMCs. The sequence was collected from a male donor in good health and CMV-seronegative. The chain has TRBV29-1 and TRBJ2-5; 9 nucleotides match TRBD1. The CDR3 sequence: CSGNKQGARRETQYF. The CDR3 DNA follows: TGCAGCGGAAACAAACAGGGGGCTAGGAGAGAGACCCAGTACTTC.